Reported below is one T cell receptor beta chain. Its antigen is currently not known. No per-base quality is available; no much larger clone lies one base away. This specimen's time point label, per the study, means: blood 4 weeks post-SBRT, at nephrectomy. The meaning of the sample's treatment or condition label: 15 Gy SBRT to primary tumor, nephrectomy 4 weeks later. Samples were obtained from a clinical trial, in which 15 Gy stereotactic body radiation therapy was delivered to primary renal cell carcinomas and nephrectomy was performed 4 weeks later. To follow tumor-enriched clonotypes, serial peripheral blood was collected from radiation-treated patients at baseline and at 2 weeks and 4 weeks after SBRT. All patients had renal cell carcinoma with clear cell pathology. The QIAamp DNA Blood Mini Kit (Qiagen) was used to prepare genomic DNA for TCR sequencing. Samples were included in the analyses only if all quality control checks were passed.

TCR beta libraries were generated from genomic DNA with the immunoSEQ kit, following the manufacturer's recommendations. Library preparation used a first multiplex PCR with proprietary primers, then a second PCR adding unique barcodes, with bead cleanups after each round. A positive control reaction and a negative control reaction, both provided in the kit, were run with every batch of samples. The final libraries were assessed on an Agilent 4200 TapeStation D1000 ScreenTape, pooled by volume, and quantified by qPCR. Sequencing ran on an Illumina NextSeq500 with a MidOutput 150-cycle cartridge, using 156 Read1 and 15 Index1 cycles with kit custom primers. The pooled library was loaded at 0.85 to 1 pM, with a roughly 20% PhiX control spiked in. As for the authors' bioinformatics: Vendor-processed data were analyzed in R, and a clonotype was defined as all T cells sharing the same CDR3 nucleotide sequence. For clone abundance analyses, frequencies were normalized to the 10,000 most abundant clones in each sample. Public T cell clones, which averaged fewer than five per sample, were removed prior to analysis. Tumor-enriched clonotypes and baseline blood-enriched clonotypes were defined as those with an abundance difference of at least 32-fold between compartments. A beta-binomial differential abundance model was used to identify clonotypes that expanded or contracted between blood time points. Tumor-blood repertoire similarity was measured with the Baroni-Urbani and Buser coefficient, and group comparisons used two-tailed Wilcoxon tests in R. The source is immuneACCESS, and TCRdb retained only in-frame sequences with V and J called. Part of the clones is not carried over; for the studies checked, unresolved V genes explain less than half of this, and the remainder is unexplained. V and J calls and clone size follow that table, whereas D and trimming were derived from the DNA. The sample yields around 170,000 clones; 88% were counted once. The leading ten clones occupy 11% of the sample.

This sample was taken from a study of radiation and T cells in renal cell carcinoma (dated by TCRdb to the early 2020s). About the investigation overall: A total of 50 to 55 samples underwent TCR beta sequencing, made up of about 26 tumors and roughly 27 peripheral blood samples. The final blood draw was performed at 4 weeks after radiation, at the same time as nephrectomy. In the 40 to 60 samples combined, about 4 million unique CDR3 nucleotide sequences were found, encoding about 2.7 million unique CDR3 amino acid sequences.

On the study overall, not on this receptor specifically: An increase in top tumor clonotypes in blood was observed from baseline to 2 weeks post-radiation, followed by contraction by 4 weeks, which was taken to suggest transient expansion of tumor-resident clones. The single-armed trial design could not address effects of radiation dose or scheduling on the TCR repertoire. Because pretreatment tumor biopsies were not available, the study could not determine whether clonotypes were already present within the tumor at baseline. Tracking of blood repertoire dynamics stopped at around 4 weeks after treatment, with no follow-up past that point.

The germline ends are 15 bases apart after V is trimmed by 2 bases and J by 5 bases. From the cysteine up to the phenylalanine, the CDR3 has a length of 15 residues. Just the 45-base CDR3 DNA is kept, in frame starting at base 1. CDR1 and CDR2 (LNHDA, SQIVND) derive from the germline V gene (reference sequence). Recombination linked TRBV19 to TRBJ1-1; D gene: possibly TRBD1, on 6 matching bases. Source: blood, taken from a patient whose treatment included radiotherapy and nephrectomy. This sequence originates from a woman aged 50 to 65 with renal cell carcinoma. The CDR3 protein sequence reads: CASSISLQGGTEAFF. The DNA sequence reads TGTGCCAGTAGTATAAGCCTACAGGGAGGAACTGAAGCTTTCTTT.